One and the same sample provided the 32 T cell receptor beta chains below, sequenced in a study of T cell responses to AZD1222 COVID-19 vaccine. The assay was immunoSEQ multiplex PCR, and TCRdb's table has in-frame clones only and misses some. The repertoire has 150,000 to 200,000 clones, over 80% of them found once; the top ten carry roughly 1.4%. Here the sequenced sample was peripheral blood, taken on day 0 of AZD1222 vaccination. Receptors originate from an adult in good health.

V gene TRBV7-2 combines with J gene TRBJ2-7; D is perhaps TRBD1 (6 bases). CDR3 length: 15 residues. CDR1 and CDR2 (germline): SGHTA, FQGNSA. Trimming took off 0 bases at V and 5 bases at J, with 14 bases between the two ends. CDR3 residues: CASSLARQAANEQYF. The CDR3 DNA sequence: TGTGCCAGCAGCTTAGCACGACAGGCGGCCAACGAGCAGTACTTC.

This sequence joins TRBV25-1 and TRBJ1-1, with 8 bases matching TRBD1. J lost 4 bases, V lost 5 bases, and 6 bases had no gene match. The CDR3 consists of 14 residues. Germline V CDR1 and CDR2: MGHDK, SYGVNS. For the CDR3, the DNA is TGTGCCAGCAGTCCCAGACAGGGGCGCACTGAAGCTTTCTTT. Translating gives CASSPRQGRTEAFF.

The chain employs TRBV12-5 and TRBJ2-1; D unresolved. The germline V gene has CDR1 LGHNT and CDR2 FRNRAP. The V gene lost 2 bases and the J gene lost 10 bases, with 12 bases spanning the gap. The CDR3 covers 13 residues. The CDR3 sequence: CASGLRGRKEQFF. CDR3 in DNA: TGTGCTAGTGGTTTGCGAGGTAGAAAGGAGCAGTTCTTC.

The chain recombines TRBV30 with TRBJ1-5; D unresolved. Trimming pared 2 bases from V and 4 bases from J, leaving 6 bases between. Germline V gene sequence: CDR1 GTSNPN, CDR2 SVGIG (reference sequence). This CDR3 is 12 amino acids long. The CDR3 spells CAWSLRNQPQHF. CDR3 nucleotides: TGTGCCTGGAGTTTGAGGAATCAGCCCCAGCATTTT.

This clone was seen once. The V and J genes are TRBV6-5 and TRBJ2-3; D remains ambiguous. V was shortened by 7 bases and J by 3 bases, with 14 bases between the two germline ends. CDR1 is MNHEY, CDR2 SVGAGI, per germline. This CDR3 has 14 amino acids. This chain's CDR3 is CASNSDHGTDTQYF. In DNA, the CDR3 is TGTGCCAGCAACTCTGACCATGGAACAGATACGCAGTATTTT.

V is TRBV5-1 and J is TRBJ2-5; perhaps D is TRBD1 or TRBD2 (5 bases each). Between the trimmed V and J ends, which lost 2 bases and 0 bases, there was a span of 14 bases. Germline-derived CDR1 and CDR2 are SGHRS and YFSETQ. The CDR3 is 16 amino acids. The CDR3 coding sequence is TGCGCCAGCAGCTTTACACCTACGGGGCACCAAGAGACCCAGTACTTC. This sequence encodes CASSFTPTGHQETQYF.

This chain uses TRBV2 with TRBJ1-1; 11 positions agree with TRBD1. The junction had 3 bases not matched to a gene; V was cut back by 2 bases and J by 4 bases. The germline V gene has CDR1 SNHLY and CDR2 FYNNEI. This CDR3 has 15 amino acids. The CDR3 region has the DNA TGTGCCAGCAGTGAACTCGGGACAGGGGGCACTGAAGCTTTCTTT. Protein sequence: CASSELGTGGTEAFF. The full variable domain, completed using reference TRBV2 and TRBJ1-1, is EPEVTQTPSHQVTQMGQEVILRCVPISNHLYFYWYRQILGQKVEFLVSFYNNEISEKSEIFDDQFSVERPDGSNFTLKIRSTKLEDSAMYFCASSELGTGGTEAFFGQGTRLTVV.

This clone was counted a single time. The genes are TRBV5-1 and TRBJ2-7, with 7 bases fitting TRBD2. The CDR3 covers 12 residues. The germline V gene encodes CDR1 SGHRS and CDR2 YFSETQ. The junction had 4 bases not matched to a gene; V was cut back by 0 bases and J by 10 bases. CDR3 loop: CASSLDSGGQYF. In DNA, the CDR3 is TGCGCCAGCAGCTTGGATTCGGGGGGACAGTACTTC.

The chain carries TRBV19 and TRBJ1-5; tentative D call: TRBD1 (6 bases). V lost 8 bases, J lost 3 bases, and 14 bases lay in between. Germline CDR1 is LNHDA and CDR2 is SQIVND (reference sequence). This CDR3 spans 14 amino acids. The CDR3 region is CASAGTYNNQPQHF. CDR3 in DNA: TGTGCCAGTGCTGGGACATACAACAATCAGCCCCAGCATTTT.

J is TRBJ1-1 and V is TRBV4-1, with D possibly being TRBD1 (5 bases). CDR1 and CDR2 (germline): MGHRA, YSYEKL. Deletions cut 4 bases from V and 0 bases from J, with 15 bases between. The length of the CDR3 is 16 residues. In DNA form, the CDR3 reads TGCGCCAGCAGCCGGGGGTCGAATCTTATGAACACTGAAGCTTTCTTT. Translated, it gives CASSRGSNLMNTEAFF.

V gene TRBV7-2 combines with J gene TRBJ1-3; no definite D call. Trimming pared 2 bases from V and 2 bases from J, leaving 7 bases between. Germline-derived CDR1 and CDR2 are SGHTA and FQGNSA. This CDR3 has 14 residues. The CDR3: CASSLRLTGNTIYF. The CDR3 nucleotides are TGTGCCAGCAGCTTAAGGCTTACTGGAAACACCATATATTTT.

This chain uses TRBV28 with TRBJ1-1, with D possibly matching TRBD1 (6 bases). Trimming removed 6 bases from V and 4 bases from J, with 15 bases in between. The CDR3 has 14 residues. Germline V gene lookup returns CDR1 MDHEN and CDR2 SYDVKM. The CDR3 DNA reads TGTGCCAGCAGCCCCAGGGGTAGAGGCACTGAAGCTTTCTTT. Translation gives CASSPRGRGTEAFF.

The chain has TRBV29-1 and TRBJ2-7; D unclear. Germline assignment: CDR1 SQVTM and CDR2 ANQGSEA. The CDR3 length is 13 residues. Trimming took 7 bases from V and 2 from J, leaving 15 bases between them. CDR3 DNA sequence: TGCAGCGGAATTTCTAAAGAGCCCTACGAGCAGTACTTC. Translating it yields CSGISKEPYEQYF.

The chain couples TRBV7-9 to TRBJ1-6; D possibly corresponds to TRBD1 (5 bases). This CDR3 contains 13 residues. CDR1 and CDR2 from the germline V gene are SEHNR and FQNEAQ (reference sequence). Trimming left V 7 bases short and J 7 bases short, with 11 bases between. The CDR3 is CASISGPNSPLHF. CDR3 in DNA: TGTGCCAGCATTTCAGGGCCCAATTCACCCCTCCACTTT.

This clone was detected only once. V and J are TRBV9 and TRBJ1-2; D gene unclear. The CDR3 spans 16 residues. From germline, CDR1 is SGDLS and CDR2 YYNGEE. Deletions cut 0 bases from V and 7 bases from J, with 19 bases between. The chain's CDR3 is CASSVAPGIFLSGYTF. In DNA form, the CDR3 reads TGTGCCAGCAGCGTAGCTCCGGGAATCTTTTTAAGTGGCTACACCTTC.

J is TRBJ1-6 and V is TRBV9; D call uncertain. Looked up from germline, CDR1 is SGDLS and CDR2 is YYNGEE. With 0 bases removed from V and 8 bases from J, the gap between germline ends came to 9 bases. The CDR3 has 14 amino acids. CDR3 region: CASSVDVGDSPLHF. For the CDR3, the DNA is TGTGCCAGCAGCGTAGATGTTGGGGATTCACCCCTCCACTTT.

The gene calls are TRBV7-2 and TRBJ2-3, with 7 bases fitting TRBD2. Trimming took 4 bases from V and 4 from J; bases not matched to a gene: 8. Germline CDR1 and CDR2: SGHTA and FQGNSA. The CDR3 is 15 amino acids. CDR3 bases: TGTGCCAGCAGCTCTCCGGGAGGTGGGGCAGATACGCAGTATTTT. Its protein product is CASSSPGGGADTQYF.

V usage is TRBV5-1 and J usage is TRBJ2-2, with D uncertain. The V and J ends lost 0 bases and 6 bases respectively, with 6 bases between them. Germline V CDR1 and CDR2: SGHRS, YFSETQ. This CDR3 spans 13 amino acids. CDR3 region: CASSLAQSGELFF. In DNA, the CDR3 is TGCGCCAGCAGCTTGGCCCAGTCCGGGGAGCTGTTTTTT. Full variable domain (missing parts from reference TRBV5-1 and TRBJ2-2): KAGVTQTPRYLIKTRGQQVTLSCSPISGHRSVSWYQQTPGQGLQFLFEYFSETQRNKGNFPGRFSGRQFSNSRSEMNVSTLELGDSALYLCASSLAQSGELFFGEGSRLTVL.

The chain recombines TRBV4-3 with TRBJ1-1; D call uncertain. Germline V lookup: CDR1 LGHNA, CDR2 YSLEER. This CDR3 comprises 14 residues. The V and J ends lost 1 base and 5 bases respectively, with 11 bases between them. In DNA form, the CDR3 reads TGCGCCAGCAGCCAAGGGCCAAGGCTAACTGAAGCTTTCTTT. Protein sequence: CASSQGPRLTEAFF.

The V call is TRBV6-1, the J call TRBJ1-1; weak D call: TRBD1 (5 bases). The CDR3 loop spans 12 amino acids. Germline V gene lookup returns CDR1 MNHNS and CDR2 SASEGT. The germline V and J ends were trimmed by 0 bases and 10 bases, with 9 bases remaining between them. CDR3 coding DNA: TGTGCCAGCAGTGAAGCGAGGGGCATAGCTTTCTTT. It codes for CASSEARGIAFF.

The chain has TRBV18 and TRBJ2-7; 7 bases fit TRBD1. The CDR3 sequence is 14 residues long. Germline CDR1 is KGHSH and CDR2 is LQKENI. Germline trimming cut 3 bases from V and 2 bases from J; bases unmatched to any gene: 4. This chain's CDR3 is CASSPTGTAYEQYF. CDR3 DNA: TGTGCCAGCTCACCGACTGGGACAGCCTACGAGCAGTACTTC.

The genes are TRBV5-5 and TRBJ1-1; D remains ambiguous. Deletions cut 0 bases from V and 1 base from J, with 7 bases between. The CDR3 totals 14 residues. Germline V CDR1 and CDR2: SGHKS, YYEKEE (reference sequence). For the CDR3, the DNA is TGTGCCAGCAGCTTGGATTGGGGGAACACTGAAGCTTTCTTT. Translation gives CASSLDWGNTEAFF.

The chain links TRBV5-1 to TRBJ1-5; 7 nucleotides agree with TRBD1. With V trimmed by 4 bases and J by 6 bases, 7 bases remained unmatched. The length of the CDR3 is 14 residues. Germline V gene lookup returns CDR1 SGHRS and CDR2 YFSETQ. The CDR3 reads CASSPGQDGQPQHF. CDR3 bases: TGCGCCAGCAGCCCAGGACAGGACGGTCAGCCCCAGCATTTT.

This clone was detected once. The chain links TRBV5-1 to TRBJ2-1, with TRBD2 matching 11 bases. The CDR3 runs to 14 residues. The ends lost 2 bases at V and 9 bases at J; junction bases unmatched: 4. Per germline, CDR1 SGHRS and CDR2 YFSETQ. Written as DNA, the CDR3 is TGCGCCAGCAGCTTTAGCGGGGGGGTTTTTGAGCAGTTCTTC. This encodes CASSFSGGVFEQFF.

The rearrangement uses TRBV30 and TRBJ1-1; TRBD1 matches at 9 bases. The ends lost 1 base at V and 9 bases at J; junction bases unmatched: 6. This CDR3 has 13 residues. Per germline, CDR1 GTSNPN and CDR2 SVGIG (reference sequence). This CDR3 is CAWSAGQGGKAFF. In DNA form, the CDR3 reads TGTGCCTGGAGTGCGGGACAGGGCGGAAAAGCTTTCTTT.

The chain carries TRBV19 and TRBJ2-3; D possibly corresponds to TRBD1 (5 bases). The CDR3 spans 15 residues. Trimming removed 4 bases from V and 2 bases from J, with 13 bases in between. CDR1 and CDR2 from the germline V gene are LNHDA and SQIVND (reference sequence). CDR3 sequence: CASSKTGRATDTQYF. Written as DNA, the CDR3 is TGTGCCAGTAGTAAAACAGGTCGGGCCACAGATACGCAGTATTTT.

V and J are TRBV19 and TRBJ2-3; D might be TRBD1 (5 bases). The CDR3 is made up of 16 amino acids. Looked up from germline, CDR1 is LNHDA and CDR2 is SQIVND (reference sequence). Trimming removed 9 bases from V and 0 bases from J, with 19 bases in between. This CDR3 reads CASVEDSYTSTDTQYF. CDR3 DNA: TGTGCCAGCGTAGAAGACAGTTACACTAGCACAGATACGCAGTATTTT.

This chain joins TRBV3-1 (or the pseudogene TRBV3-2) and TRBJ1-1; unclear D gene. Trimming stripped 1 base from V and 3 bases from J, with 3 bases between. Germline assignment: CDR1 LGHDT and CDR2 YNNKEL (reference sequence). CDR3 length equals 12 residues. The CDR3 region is CASSQVDTEAFF. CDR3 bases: TGTGCCAGCAGCCAAGTTGACACTGAAGCTTTCTTT.

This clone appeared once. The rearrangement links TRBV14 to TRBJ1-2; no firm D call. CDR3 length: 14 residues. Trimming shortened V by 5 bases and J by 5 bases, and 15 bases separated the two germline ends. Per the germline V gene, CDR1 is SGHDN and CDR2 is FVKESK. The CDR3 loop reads CASSSHNFRYGYTF. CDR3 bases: TGTGCCAGCAGCTCGCACAATTTTCGGTATGGCTACACCTTC.

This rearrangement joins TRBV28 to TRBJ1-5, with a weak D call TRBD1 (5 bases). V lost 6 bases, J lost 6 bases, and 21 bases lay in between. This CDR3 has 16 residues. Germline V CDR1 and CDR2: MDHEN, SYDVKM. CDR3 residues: CASSQPGTLRSQPQHF. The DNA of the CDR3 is TGTGCCAGCAGCCAGCCGGGGACCCTAAGAAGTCAGCCCCAGCATTTT. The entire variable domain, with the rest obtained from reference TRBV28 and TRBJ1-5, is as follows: DVKVTQSSRYLVKRTGEKVFLECVQDMDHENMFWYRQDPGLGLRLIYFSYDVKMKEKGDIPEGYSVSREKKERFSLILESASTNQTSMYLCASSQPGTLRSQPQHFGDGTRLSIL.

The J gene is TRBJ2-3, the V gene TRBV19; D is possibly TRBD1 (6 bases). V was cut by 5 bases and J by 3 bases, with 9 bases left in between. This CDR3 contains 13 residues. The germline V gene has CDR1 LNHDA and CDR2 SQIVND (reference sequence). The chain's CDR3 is CASSPQGTDTQYF. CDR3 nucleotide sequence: TGTGCCAGTAGTCCACAGGGTACAGATACGCAGTATTTT.

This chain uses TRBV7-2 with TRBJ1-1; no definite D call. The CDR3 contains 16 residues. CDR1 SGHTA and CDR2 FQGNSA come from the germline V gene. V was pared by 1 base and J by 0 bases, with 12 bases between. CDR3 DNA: TGTGCCAGCAGCTTAGTTCCAGGCCAAGTGAACACTGAAGCTTTCTTT. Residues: CASSLVPGQVNTEAFF.